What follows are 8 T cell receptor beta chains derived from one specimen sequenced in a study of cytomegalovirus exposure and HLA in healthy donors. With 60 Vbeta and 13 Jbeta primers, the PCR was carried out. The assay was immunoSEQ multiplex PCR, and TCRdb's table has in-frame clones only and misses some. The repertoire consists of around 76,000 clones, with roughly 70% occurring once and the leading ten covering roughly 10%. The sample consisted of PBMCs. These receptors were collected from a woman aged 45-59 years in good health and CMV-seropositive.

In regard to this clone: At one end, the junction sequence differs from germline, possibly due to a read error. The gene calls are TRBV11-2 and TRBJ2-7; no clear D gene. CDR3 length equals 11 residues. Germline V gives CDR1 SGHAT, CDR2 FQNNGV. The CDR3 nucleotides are TGTGCCAGCAGCCCCTCCCACGAGCAGTACTTC. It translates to CASSPSHEQYF. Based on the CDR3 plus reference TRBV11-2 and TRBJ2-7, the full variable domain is EAGVAQSPRYKIIEKRQSVAFWCNPISGHATLYWYQQILGQGPKLLIQFQNNGVVDDSQLPKDRFSAERLKGVDSTLKIQPAKLEDSAVYLCASSPSHEQYFGPGTRLTVT.

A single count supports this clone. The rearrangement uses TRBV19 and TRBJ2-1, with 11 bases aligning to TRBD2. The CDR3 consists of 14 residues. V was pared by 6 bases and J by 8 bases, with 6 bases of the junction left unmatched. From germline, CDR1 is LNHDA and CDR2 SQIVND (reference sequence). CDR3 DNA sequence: TGTGCCAGTAGCTCACTAGCGGGGGAGGATGAGCAGTTCTTC. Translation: CASSSLAGEDEQFF.

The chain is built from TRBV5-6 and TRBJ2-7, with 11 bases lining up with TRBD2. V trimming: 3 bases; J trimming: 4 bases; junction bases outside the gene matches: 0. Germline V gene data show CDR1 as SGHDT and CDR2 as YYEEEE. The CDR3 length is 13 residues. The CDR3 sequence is CASSWTSGYEQYF. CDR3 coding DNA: TGTGCCAGCAGCTGGACTAGCGGGTACGAGCAGTACTTC.

The CDR3 DNA sequence: TGTGCCAGCTGGGACTTCACTAATGAAAAACTGTTTTTT. Encoded protein: CASWDFTNEKLFF. The rearrangement links TRBV2 to TRBJ1-4; perhaps TRBD1 as D (5 bases). This CDR3 contains 13 residues. V was clipped by 8 bases and J by 2 bases, with 9 bases between them. Germline values: CDR1 SNHLY, CDR2 FYNNEI.

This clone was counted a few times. The CDR3 coding sequence is TGCAGCGGTTGGGAGGGTCAAGGCGAGCAGTACTTC. Protein: CSGWEGQGEQYF. This chain uses TRBV29-1 with TRBJ2-7, with 7 bases fitting TRBD2. The length of the CDR3 is 12 residues. The J segment lost 6 bases and the V segment lost 7 bases, leaving 9 bases of the junction unmatched. Germline loops: CDR1 SQVTM, CDR2 ANQGSEA.

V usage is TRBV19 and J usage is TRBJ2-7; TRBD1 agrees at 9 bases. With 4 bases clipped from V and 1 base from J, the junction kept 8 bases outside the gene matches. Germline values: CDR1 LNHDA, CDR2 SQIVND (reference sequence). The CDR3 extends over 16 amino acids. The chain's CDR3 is CASSRESTGGSYEQYF. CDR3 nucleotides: TGTGCCAGTAGTAGAGAATCGACAGGGGGATCCTACGAGCAGTACTTC.

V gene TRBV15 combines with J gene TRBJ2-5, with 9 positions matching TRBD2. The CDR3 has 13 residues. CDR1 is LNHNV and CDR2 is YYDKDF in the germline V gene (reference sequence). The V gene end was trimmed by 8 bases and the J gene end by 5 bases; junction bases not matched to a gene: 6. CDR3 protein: CATVAGGSETQYF. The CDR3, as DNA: TGTGCCACCGTGGCGGGGGGGTCGGAGACCCAGTACTTC. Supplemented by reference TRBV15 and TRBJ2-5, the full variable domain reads DAMVIQNPRYQVTQFGKPVTLSCSQTLNHNVMYWYQQKSSQAPKLLFHYYDKDFNNEADTPDNFQSRRPNTSFCFLDIRSPGLGDTAMYLCATVAGGSETQYFGPGTRLLVL.

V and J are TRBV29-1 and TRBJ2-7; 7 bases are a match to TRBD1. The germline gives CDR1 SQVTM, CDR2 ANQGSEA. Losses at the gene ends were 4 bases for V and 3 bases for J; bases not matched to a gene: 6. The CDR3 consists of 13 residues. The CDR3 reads CSVAGQQLYEQYF. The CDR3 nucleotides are TGCAGCGTTGCGGGACAGCAACTCTACGAGCAGTACTTC.